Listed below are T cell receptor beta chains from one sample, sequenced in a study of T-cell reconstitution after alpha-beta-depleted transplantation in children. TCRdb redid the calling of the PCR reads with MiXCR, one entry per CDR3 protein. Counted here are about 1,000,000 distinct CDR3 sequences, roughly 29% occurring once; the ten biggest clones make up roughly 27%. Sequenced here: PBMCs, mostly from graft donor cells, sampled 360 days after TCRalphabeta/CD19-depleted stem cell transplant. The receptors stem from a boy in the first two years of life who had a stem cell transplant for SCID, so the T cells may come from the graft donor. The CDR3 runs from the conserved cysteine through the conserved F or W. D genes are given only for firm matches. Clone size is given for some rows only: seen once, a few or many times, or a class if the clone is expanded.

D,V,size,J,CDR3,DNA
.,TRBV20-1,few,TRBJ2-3,CSERGGSTDTQYF,TGCAGTGAGAGAGGGGGGAGCACAGATACGCAGTATTTT
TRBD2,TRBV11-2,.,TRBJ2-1,CASSLVSGKRLASLEQFF,TGTGCCAGCAGCTTAGTATCAGGGAAGAGACTAGCCAGTCTTGAGCAGTTCTTC
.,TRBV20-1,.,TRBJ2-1,CSARAGQLFYNEQFF,TGCAGTGCTAGGGCAGGACAGCTATTTTACAATGAGCAGTTCTTC
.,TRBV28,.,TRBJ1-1,CASRDLRNTITEAFF,TGTGCCAGCAGGGACCTACGGAACACGATCACTGAAGCTTTCTTT
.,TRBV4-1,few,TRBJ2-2,CASSQGEGTGELFF,TGCGCCAGCAGCCAAGGCGAGGGCACCGGGGAGCTGTTTTTT
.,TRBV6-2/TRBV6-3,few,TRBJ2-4,CASSYEGLGLAKNIQYF,TGTGCCAGCAGTTACGAGGGACTGGGACTAGCCAAAAACATTCAGTACTTC
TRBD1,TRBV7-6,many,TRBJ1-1,CASSGDSLNTEAFF,TGTGCCAGCAGCGGGGACAGTCTTAACACTGAAGCTTTCTTT
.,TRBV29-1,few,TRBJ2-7,CSVSQAYEQYF,TGCAGCGTTTCACAGGCTTACGAGCAGTACTTC
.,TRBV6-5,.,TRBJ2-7,CASSYAGPYEQYF,TGTGCCAGCAGTTACGCGGGACCATACGAGCAGTACTTC
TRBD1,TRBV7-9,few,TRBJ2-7,CASSVTGTGVTYEQYF,TGTGCCAGCAGTGTGACCGGGACAGGGGTTACCTACGAGCAGTACTTC
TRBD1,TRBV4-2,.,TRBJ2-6,CASSHRGPGANVLTF,TGTGCCAGCAGCCACAGGGGGCCTGGGGCCAACGTCCTGACTTTC
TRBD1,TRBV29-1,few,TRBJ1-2,CSVGTADYGYTF,TGCAGCGTGGGGACAGCCGACTATGGCTACACCTTC
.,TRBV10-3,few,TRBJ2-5,CAIRQEGETQYF,TGTGCCATCAGGCAGGAGGGGGAGACCCAGTACTTC
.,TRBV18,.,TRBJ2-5,CASSPEGTRVKETQYF,TGTGCCAGCTCACCGGAAGGGACACGGGTGAAAGAGACCCAGTACTTC
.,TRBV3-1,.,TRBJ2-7,CASSRTYTGLTSYEQYF,TGTGCCAGCAGCCGGACGTATACGGGGCTAACCTCCTACGAGCAGTACTTC
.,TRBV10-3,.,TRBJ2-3,CAISEGAQSTDTQYF,TGTGCCATCAGTGAAGGGGCACAGAGCACAGATACGCAGTATTTT
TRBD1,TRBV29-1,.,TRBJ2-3,CSVVRTGTDTQYF,TGCAGCGTTGTGAGGACAGGGACAGATACGCAGTATTTT
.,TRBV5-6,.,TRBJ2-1,CASSRLANEQFF,TGTGCCAGCAGCCGGCTGGCTAATGAGCAGTTCTTC
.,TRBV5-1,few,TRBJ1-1,CASRSTGTQNTEAFF,TGCGCCAGCAGAAGCACCGGGACACAGAACACTGAAGCTTTCTTT
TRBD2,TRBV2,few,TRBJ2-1,CASSEASSWTSGGNEQFF,TGTGCCAGCAGTGAAGCGAGTTCGTGGACTAGCGGGGGGAATGAGCAGTTCTTC
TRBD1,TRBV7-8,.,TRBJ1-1,CASSSGTGRNTEAFF,TGTGCCAGCAGCTCAGGGACAGGGCGGAACACTGAAGCTTTCTTT
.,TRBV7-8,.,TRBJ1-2,CASSLLVNYGYTF,TGTGCCAGCAGCTTGCTCGTTAACTATGGCTACACCTTC
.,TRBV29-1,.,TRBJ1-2,CSVAVDGRDYGYTF,TGCAGCGTTGCTGTAGACGGCCGGGACTATGGCTACACCTTC
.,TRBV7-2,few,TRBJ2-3,CASSLASKTDTQYF,TGTGCCAGCAGCTTAGCTAGTAAAACAGATACGCAGTATTTT
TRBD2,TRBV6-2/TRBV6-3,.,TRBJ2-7,CASSYGGGFSYEQYF,TGTGCCAGCAGTTATGGCGGGGGATTCTCCTACGAGCAGTACTTC